The 29 T cell receptor beta chains below come from one sample, sequenced in a study of blood T cell repertoires in COVID-19. TCRdb's table, derived via immunoSEQ multiplex PCR, lists solely in-frame clones and lacks some. The table includes around 190,000 clones, about 82% detected once. The sample taken for sequencing was PBMCs or T cells enriched from blood (not recorded which). The receptors derive from a man aged 40-55 years with acute COVID-19.

The chain has TRBV10-2 and TRBJ2-2; D may be TRBD2 (5 bases). Germline CDR1 WSHSY, CDR2 SAAADI. The CDR3 spans 13 residues. V lost 8 bases and J 0 bases, leaving 7 bases between the germline ends. CDR3 residues: CASSRANTGELFF. The CDR3 region has the DNA TGCGCCAGCTCGAGGGCGAACACCGGGGAGCTGTTTTTT.

V usage is TRBV3-1 (or the pseudogene TRBV3-2) and J usage is TRBJ2-7, with 9 bases identical to TRBD2. CDR1 and CDR2 from the germline V gene are LGHDT and YNNKEL (reference sequence). The length of the CDR3 is 15 residues. The V gene end was trimmed by 1 base and the J gene end by 4 bases; junction bases not matched to a gene: 5. CDR3 protein: CASSQGATSGYEQYF. In DNA, the CDR3 is TGTGCCAGCAGCCAAGGGGCCACTAGCGGGTACGAGCAGTACTTC.

This chain joins TRBV5-1 and TRBJ2-4; TRBD1 matches 12 bases. V shed 4 bases and J 6 bases; nucleotides not matched to a gene: 5. Germline V lookup: CDR1 SGHRS, CDR2 YFSETQ. The CDR3 totals 15 residues. The CDR3 region is CASSPGTGGPNIQYF. The DNA of the CDR3 is TGCGCCAGCAGCCCGGGGACAGGGGGCCCAAACATTCAGTACTTC.

The chain has TRBV5-1 and TRBJ1-6, with D perhaps TRBD1 (6 bases). CDR3 length: 15 residues. Germline V lookup: CDR1 SGHRS, CDR2 YFSETQ. V was cut by 0 bases and J by 7 bases, with 11 bases left in between. The CDR3 DNA follows: TGCGCCAGCAGCTTGGTTTCGGGGGGCAATTCACCCCTCCACTTT. Its translation is CASSLVSGGNSPLHF.

The J gene is TRBJ2-7, the V gene TRBV7-2; D is perhaps TRBD2 (7 bases). Germline CDR1 reads SGHTA; CDR2 reads FQGNSA. The CDR3 runs 16 residues. Trimming took 2 bases from V and 6 from J, leaving 20 bases between them. The CDR3 spells CASSLKGLTGGTEQYF. CDR3 nucleotide sequence: TGTGCCAGCAGCTTAAAGGGATTAACGGGGGGCACCGAGCAGTACTTC. Combining the CDR3 with reference TRBV7-2 and TRBJ2-7 gives the whole variable domain GAGVSQSPSNKVTEKGKDVELRCDPISGHTALYWYRQSLGQGLEFLIYFQGNSAPDKSGLPSDRFSAERTGGSVSTLTIQRTQQEDSAVYLCASSLKGLTGGTEQYFGPGTRLTVT.

The chain joins TRBV10-3 to TRBJ1-1, with TRBD1 as a possible D gene (6 bases). The germline V gene has CDR1 ENHRY and CDR2 SYGVKD. CDR3 length: 14 residues. V was trimmed by 8 bases and J by 0 bases, leaving 13 bases between them. The CDR3 is CAIRGGAMNTEAFF. The CDR3 DNA follows: TGTGCCATCCGGGGGGGGGCGATGAACACTGAAGCTTTCTTT.

The chain employs TRBV18 and TRBJ1-6; D is unresolved. CDR1 is KGHSH, CDR2 LQKENI, per germline. This CDR3 contains 15 residues. Trimming left V 2 bases short and J 7 bases short, with 12 bases between. The CDR3 loop is CASSPGYANNSPLHF. The CDR3 DNA is TGTGCCAGCTCACCAGGTTACGCTAACAATTCACCCCTCCACTTT.

The gene calls are TRBV5-8 and TRBJ1-1; D perhaps matches TRBD1 (5 bases). The CDR3 contains 13 residues. With 5 bases removed from V and 2 bases from J, the gap between germline ends came to 10 bases. Germline V lookup: CDR1 SGHTS, CDR2 YDEGEE. CDR3 nucleotides: TGTGCCAGCAGATTGACAGTTAACACTGAAGCTTTCTTT. This translates into CASRLTVNTEAFF.

The chain has TRBV9 and TRBJ1-6, with D unclear. The CDR3 spans 12 residues. V was shortened by 2 bases and J by 14 bases, with 11 bases between the two germline ends. CDR1 and CDR2 from the germline V gene are SGDLS and YYNGEE. CDR3: CASSVTESALHF. CDR3 DNA: TGTGCCAGCAGCGTTACGGAGAGCGCCCTCCACTTT.

This clone appeared a single time. The V gene is TRBV10-2, the J gene TRBJ2-3; 9 nucleotides align to TRBD1. Trimming at V came to 4 bases and at J to 6 bases, leaving 11 bases not matched to a gene. This CDR3 has 16 residues. CDR1 is WSHSY and CDR2 is SAAADI in the germline V gene. The CDR3 loop is CASSVRGQGRLDTQYF. CDR3 in DNA: TGCGCCAGCAGTGTGAGAGGACAGGGGAGGTTGGATACGCAGTATTTT.

The rearrangement joins TRBV5-1 to TRBJ2-5; 7 bases are a match to TRBD1. The CDR3 totals 14 residues. V dropped 4 bases and J dropped 3; count of bases not matched to a gene: 6. Germline V gene lookup returns CDR1 SGHRS and CDR2 YFSETQ. As DNA, the CDR3 is TGCGCCAGCAGCCCCGGGACAGACAAAGAGACCCAGTACTTC. This gives the protein CASSPGTDKETQYF.

This chain joins TRBV11-2 and TRBJ2-7, with 10 bases identical to TRBD1. V was pared by 6 bases and J by 3 bases, with 11 bases of the junction left unmatched. Germline CDR1 SGHAT, CDR2 FQNNGV. The CDR3 loop spans 16 amino acids. Here the CDR3 DNA reads TGTGCCAGCAGGTTCGACAGGGGGCCCAGATACTACGAGCAGTACTTC. Translated, it gives CASRFDRGPRYYEQYF. Looking up the rest from reference TRBV11-2 and TRBJ2-7 gives the full variable domain: EAGVAQSPRYKIIEKRQSVAFWCNPISGHATLYWYQQILGQGPKLLIQFQNNGVVDDSQLPKDRFSAERLKGVDSTLKIQPAKLEDSAVYLCASRFDRGPRYYEQYFGPGTRLTVT.

The V and J genes are TRBV7-6 and TRBJ1-2; 7 nucleotides align to TRBD1. V lost 5 bases, J lost 9 bases, and 9 bases stayed unmatched. Germline lookup yields CDR1 SGHVS and CDR2 FNYEAQ. CDR3 length equals 13 residues. CDR3 nucleotide sequence: TGTGCCAGCAGCGCAGACAGGGCGCCGAGCTACACCTTC. Amino acid sequence: CASSADRAPSYTF.

This chain connects TRBV7-6 to TRBJ2-7, with 7 bases identical to TRBD2. CDR1 SGHVS and CDR2 FNYEAQ come from the germline V gene. The CDR3 is 15 residues long. Unmatched junction bases numbered 7, after V lost 3 bases and J lost 2 bases. CDR3 residues: CASSFSWAGAYEQYF. The CDR3, as DNA: TGTGCCAGCAGCTTCAGTTGGGCGGGAGCCTACGAGCAGTACTTC. The full variable domain, in which reference TRBV7-6 and TRBJ2-7 provide the parts outside the CDR3, is GAGVSQSPRYKVTKRGQDVALRCDPISGHVSLYWYRQALGQGPEFLTYFNYEAQQDKSGLPNDRFSAERPEGSISTLTIQRTEQRDSAMYRCASSFSWAGAYEQYFGPGTRLTVT.

This rearrangement joins TRBV28 to TRBJ1-4; 7 bases map to TRBD1. The CDR3 consists of 14 residues. The V and J ends lost 4 bases and 5 bases, in that order; junction bases with no gene match: 4. From germline, CDR1 is MDHEN and CDR2 SYDVKM. This CDR3 reads CASSSSGGNEKLFF. The CDR3 DNA is TGTGCCAGCAGTTCATCAGGGGGAAATGAAAAACTGTTTTTT. The variable domain in full, completed from reference TRBV28 and TRBJ1-4, reads DVKVTQSSRYLVKRTGEKVFLECVQDMDHENMFWYRQDPGLGLRLIYFSYDVKMKEKGDIPEGYSVSREKKERFSLILESASTNQTSMYLCASSSSGGNEKLFFGSGTQLSVL.

The chain couples TRBV21-1 to TRBJ1-2. TRBV21-1 is designated a pseudogene. The CDR3 runs to 13 residues. The CDR3 DNA sequence: TGTGCCAGCAGCTACCGGGCCCGGGGGGGCTACACCTTC. Protein: CASSYRARGGYTF.

This sequence joins TRBV5-5 and TRBJ1-1; D unclear. The ends were cut back, 3 bases at V and 6 bases at J, with 12 bases in the middle. The length of the CDR3 is 13 residues. The germline V gene has CDR1 SGHKS and CDR2 YYEKEE (reference sequence). The CDR3 is CASSSMEIAEAFF. In nucleotides, the CDR3 is TGTGCCAGCAGCTCGATGGAGATAGCTGAAGCTTTCTTT.

This chain joins TRBV25-1 and TRBJ2-7, with D uncertain. Germline CDR1 is MGHDK and CDR2 is SYGVNS. Trimming stripped 2 bases from V and 6 bases from J, with 11 bases between. The CDR3 loop spans 13 amino acids. The CDR3 DNA reads as TGTGCCAGCAGTGAACCCCCCCGCGGCGAGCAGTACTTC. It yields the protein CASSEPPRGEQYF.

The chain uses TRBV19 and TRBJ1-4; 7 bases map to TRBD1. There are 15 residues in the CDR3. V lost 3 bases to trimming and J lost 8 bases; unmatched junction nucleotides: 9. CDR1 and CDR2 (germline): LNHDA, SQIVND (reference sequence). Here the CDR3 reads CASSIRTGIFEKLFF. CDR3 DNA: TGTGCCAGTAGTATCCGGACAGGTATTTTCGAAAAACTGTTTTTT. The whole variable domain, remainder taken from reference TRBV19 and TRBJ1-4, is DGGITQSPKYLFRKEGQNVTLSCEQNLNHDAMYWYRQDPGQGLRLIYYSQIVNDFQKGDIAEGYSVSREKKESFPLTVTSAQKNPTAFYLCASSIRTGIFEKLFFGSGTQLSVL.

V gene TRBV27 combines with J gene TRBJ2-3; 9 nucleotides agree with TRBD2. The CDR3 spans 15 residues. Germline lookup yields CDR1 MNHEY and CDR2 SMNVEV (reference sequence). With V trimmed by 4 bases and J by 0 bases, 2 bases remained unmatched. Here the CDR3 reads CASSWGTSSTDTQYF. As DNA, the CDR3 is TGTGCCAGCAGTTGGGGGACTAGCAGCACAGATACGCAGTATTTT.

This clone turned up a few times. V gene TRBV18 combines with J gene TRBJ1-5; D not certain. This CDR3 has 15 residues. CDR1 is KGHSH, CDR2 LQKENI, per germline. V lost 3 bases and J 0 bases, leaving 9 bases between the germline ends. The chain's CDR3 is CASSPEGSSNQPQHF. As DNA, the CDR3 is TGTGCCAGCTCACCGGAGGGTAGTAGCAATCAGCCCCAGCATTTT. The whole variable domain, filled in from reference TRBV18 and TRBJ1-5, reads NAGVMQNPRHLVRRRGQEARLRCSPMKGHSHVYWYRQLPEEGLKFMVYLQKENIIDESGMPKERFSAEFPKEGPSILRIQQVVRGDSAAYFCASSPEGSSNQPQHFGDGTRLSIL.

The chain has TRBV5-1 and TRBJ2-7; weak D call: TRBD1 (5 bases). CDR1 and CDR2 from the germline V gene are SGHRS and YFSETQ. Trimming removed 5 bases from V and 2 bases from J, with 11 bases in between. The CDR3 length is 13 residues. The CDR3 region is CASRYAGTYEQYF. The CDR3 region has the DNA TGCGCCAGCAGATACGCAGGGACCTACGAGCAGTACTTC. The complete variable domain, with remaining parts taken from reference TRBV5-1 and TRBJ2-7, reads KAGVTQTPRYLIKTRGQQVTLSCSPISGHRSVSWYQQTPGQGLQFLFEYFSETQRNKGNFPGRFSGRQFSNSRSEMNVSTLELGDSALYLCASRYAGTYEQYFGPGTRLTVT.

The chain recombines TRBV5-4 with TRBJ2-5; no clear D. The CDR3 is made up of 13 amino acids. The germline V gene has CDR1 SGHNT and CDR2 YYREEE (reference sequence). The V and J ends lost 3 bases and 4 bases respectively, with 10 bases between them. DNA of the CDR3: TGTGCCAGCAGCTCCCGGGTGGCAGAGACCCAGTACTTC. Protein: CASSSRVAETQYF.

This chain uses TRBV6-5 with TRBJ2-7; possible D gene TRBD2, 5 bases. V was trimmed by 5 bases and J by 3 bases, leaving 8 bases between them. The CDR3 has 12 amino acids. Per germline, CDR1 MNHEY and CDR2 SVGAGI. CDR3 nucleotide sequence: TGTGCCAGCAGTAAGGGAGTCTACGAGCAGTACTTC. Amino acids: CASSKGVYEQYF.

The count of this clone is one. In nucleotides, the CDR3 is TGTGCCAGCAGCTTAGGACTAGCGGTTAATGAGCAGTTCTTC. Protein product: CASSLGLAVNEQFF. The rearrangement uses TRBV7-2 and TRBJ2-1; 9 nucleotides line up with TRBD2. The V gene's germline CDR1 is SGHTA and CDR2 FQGNSA. The CDR3 is 14 residues long. V trimming: 1 base; J trimming: 7 bases; junction bases outside the gene matches: 2.

The rearrangement uses TRBV27 and TRBJ2-1; D not certain. This CDR3 spans 13 amino acids. Germline V lookup: CDR1 MNHEY, CDR2 SMNVEV (reference sequence). The V and J ends lost 0 bases and 5 bases respectively, with 5 bases between them. CDR3 residues: CASSLSLNNEQFF. The CDR3 DNA sequence: TGTGCCAGCAGTTTATCTTTAAACAATGAGCAGTTCTTC.

V gene TRBV5-3 combines with J gene TRBJ2-1, with D hard to call. TRBV5-3 is an ORF for which the function is uncertain. This CDR3 contains 16 residues. V was pared by 7 bases and J by 4 bases, with 21 bases between. The CDR3 reads CARLTEPSSIYNEQFF. CDR3 DNA: TGTGCCAGACTCACAGAGCCATCATCAATTTACAATGAGCAGTTCTTC.

The CDR3 here is CASSHPGGGYGYTF. The DNA of the CDR3 is TGCGCCAGCAGCCACCCGGGGGGGGGATATGGCTACACCTTC. The chain combines TRBV4-3 with TRBJ1-2; D is possibly TRBD1 (5 bases). The CDR3 consists of 14 residues. Germline V gene data show CDR1 as LGHNA and CDR2 as YSLEER. Trimming left V 3 bases short and J 5 bases short, with 13 bases between.

The V and J genes are TRBV4-3 and TRBJ1-1; weak D call: TRBD1 (6 bases). CDR1 is LGHNA and CDR2 is YSLEER in the germline V gene. With 2 bases removed from V and 5 bases from J, the gap between germline ends came to 9 bases. This CDR3 spans 13 amino acids. The CDR3 DNA reads TGCGCCAGCAGCCAAACAGGGCGGACTGAAGCTTTCTTT. Its protein is CASSQTGRTEAFF.